The source of this TCR beta chain is a study of T cell responses to AZD1222 COVID-19 vaccine. Profiling relied on immunoSEQ multiplex PCR, and the TCRdb table lists in-frame clones only, not all of them. The repertoire has 120,000 to 150,000 clones, over 75% of them found once; the top ten carry about 4.9%. Trimming cost V 5 bases and J 4 bases, with 12 bases left between them. CDR1 and CDR2 from the germline V gene are SGHNT and YENEEA. The CDR3 extends over 14 amino acids. This receptor was taken from an adult who received the MenACWY meningococcal vaccine as a control. The sample was peripheral blood, taken 28 days after the second dose of the MenACWY control vaccine. The J gene is TRBJ2-1, the V gene TRBV11-3; D call uncertain. The CDR3 DNA reads TGTGCCAGCAGCCCCCGTGGCACTTACAATGAGCAGTTCTTC. Encoded protein: CASSPRGTYNEQFF.